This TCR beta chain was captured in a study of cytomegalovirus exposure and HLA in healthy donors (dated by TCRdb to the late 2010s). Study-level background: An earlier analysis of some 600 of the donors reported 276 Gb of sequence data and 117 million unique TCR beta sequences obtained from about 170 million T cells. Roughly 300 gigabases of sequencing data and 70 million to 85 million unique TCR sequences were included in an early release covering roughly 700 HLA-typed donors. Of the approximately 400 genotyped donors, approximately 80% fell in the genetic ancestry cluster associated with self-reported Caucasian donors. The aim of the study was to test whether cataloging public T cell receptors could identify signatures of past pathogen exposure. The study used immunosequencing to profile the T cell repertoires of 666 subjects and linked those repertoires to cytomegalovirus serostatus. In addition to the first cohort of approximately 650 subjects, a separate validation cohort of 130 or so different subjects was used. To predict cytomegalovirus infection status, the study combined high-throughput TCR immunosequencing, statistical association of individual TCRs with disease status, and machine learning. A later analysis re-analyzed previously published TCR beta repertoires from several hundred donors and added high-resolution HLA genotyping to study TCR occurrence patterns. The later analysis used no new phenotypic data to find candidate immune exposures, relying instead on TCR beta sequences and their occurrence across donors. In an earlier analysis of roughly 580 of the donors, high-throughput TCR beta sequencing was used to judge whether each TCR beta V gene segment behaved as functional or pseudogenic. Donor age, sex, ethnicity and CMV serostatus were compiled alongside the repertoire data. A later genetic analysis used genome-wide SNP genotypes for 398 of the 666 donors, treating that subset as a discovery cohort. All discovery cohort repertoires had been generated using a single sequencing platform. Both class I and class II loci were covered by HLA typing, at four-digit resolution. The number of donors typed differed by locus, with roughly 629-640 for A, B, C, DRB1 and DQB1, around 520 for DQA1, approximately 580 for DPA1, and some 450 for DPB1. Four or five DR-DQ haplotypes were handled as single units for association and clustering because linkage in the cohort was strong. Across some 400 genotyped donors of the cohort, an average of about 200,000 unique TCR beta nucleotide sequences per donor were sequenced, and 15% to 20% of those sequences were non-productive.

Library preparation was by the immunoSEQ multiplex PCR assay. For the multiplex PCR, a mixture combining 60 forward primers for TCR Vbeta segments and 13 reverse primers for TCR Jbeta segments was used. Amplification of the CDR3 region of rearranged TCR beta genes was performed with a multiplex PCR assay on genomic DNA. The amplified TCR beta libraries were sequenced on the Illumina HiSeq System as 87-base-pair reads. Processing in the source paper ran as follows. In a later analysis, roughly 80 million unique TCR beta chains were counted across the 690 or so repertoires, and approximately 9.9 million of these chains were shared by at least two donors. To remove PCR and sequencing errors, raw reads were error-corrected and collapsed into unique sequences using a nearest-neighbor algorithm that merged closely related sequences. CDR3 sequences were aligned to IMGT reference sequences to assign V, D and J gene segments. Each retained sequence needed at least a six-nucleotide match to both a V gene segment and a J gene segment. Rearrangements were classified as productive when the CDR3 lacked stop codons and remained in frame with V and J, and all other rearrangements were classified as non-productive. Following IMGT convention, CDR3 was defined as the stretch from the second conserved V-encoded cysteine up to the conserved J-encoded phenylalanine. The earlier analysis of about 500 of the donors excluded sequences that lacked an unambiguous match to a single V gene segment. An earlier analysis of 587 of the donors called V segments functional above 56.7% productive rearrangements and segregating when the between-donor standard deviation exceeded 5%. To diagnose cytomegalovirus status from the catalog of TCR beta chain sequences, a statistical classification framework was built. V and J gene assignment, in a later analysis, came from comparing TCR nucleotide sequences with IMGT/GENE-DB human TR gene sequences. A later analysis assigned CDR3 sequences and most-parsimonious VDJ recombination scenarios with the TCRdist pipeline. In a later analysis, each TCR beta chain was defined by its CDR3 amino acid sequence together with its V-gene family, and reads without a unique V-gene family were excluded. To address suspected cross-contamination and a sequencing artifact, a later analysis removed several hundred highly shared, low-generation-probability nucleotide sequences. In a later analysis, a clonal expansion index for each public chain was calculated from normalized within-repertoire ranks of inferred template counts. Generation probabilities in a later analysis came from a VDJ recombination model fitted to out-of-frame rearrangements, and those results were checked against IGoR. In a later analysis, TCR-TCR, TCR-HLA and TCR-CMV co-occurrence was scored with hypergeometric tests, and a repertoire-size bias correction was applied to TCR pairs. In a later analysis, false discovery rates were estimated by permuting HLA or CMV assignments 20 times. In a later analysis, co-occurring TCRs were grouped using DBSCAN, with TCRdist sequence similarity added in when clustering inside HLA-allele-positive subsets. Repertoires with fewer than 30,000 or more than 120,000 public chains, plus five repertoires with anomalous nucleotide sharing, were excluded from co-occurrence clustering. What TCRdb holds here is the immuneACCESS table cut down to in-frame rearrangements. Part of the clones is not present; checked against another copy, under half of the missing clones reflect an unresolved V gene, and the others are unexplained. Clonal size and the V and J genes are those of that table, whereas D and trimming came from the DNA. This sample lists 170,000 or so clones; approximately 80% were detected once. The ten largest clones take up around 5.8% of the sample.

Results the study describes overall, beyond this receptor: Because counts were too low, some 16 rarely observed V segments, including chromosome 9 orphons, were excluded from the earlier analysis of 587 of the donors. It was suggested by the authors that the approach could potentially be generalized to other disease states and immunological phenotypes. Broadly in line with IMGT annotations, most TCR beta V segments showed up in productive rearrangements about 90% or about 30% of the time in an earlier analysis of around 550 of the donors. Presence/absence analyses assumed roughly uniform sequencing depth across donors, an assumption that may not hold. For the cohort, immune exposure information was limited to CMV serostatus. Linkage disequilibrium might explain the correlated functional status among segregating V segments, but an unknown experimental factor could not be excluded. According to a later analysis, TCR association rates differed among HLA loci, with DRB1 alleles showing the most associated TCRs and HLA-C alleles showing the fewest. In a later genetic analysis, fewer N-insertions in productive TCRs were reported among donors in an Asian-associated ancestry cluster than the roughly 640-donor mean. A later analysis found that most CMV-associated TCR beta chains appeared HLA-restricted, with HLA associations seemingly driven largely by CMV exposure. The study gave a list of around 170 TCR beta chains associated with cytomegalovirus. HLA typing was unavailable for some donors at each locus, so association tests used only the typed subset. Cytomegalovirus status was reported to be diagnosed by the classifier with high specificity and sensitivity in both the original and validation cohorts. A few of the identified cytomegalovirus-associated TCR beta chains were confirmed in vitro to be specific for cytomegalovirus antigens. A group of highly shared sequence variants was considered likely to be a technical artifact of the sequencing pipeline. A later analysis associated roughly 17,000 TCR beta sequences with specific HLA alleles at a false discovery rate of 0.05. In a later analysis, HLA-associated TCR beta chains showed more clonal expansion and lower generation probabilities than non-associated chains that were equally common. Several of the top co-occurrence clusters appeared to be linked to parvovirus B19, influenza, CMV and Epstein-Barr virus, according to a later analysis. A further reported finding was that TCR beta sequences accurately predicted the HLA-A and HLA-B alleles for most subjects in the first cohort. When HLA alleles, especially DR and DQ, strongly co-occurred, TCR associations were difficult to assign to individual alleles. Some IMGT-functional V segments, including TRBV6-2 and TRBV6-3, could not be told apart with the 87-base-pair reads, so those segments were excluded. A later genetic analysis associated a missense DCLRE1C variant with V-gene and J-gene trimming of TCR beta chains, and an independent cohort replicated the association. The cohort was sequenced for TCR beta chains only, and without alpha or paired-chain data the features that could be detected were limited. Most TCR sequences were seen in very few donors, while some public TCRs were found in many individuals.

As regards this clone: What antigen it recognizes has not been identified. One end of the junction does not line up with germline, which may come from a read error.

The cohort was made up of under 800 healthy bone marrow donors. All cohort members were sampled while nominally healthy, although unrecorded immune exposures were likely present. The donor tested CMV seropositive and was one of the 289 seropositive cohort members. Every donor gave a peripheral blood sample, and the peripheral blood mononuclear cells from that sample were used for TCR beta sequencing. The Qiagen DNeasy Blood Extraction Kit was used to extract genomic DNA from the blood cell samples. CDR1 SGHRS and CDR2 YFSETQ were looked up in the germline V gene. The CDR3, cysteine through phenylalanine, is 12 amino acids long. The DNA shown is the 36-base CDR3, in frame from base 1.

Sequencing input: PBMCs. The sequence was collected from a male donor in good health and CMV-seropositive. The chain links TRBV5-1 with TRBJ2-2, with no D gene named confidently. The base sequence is TGCGCCAGCAGTTTGGACGGCGGGGAGCTGTTTTTT. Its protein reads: CASSLDGGELFF.